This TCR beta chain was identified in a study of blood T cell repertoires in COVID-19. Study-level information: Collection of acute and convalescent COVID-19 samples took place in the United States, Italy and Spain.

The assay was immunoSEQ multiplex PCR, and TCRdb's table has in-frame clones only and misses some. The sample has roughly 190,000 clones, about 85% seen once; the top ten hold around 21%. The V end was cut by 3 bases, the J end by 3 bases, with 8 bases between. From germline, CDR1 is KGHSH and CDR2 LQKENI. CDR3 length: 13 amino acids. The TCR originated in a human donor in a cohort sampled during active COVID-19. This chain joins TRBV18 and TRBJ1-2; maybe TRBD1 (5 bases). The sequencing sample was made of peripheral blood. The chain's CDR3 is CASSPGGYYGYTF. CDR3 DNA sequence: TGTGCCAGCTCACCCGGGGGGTACTATGGCTACACCTTC.